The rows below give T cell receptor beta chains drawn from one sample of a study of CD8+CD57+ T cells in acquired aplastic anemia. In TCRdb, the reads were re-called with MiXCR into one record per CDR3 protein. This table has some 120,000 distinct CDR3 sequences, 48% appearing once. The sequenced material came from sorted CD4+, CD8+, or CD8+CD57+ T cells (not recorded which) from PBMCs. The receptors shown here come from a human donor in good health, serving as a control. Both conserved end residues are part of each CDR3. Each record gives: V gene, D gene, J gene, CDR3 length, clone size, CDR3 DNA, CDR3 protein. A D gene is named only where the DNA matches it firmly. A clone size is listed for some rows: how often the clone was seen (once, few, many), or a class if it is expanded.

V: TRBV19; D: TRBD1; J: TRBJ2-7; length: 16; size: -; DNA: TGTGCCAGTAGTATATCTTCCCCGGGACAGGGCTACGAGCAGTACTTC; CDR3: CASSISSPGQGYEQYF
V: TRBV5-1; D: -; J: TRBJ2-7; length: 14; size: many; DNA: TGCGCCAGCAGCTTGGACATGCCCTCCTACGAGCAGTACTTC; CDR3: CASSLDMPSYEQYF
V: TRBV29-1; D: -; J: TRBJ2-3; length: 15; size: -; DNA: TGCAGCGTTGAAGCCGGGACGACTAGCACAGATACGCAGTATTTT; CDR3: CSVEAGTTSTDTQYF
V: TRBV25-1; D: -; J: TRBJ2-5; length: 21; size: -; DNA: TGTGCCAGCAGTGAGAATGTCGACAAAATTCCCTTTTTGAGCCTCCAAGAGACCCAGTACTTC; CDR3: CASSENVDKIPFLSLQETQYF
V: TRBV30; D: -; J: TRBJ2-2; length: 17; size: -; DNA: TGTGCCTGGAGCCCAACAAGGACGACATTAGACACCGGGGAGCTGTTTTTT; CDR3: CAWSPTRTTLDTGELFF
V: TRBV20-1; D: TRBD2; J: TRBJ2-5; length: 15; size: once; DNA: TGCAGTGCTACCTTAGCGGGGGGGGTAGAAGAGACCCAGTACTTC; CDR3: CSATLAGGVEETQYF
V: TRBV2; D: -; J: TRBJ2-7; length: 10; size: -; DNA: TGTGCCAGCAGTGACTACGGGCAGTACTTC; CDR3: CASSDYGQYF
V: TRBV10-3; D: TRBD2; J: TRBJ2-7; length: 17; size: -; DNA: TGTGCCATCAGCCCGGGACTAGCGGGGGGTAGCTCCTACGAGCAGTACTTC; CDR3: CAISPGLAGGSSYEQYF
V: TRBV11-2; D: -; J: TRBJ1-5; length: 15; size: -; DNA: TGTGCCAGCAGCTTAGACGGGCAGGGGCACCAGCCCCAGCATTTT; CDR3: CASSLDGQGHQPQHF
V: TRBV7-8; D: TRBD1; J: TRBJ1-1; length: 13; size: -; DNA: TGTGCCAGCAGAAAGGACAGGTATGCTGAGGCTTTCTTT; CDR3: CASRKDRYAEAFF
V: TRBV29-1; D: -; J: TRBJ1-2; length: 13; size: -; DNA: TGCAGCGCTTCGATGGGACCGAACTATGGCTACACCTTC; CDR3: CSASMGPNYGYTF